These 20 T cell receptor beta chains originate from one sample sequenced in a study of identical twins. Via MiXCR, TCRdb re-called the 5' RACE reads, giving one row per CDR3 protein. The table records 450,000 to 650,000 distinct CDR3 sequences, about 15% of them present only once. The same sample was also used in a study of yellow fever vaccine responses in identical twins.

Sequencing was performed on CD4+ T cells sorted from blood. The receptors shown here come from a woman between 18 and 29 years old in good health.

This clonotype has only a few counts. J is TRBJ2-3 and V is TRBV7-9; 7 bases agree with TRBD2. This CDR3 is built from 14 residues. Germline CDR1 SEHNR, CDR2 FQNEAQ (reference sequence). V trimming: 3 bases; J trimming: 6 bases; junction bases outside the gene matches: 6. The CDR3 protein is CASSFSQAGDTQYF. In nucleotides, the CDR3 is TGTGCCAGCAGCTTTTCCCAAGCGGGGGATACGCAGTATTTT. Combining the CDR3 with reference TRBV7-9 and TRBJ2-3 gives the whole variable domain DTGVSQNPRHKITKRGQNVTFRCDPISEHNRLYWYRQTLGQGPEFLTYFQNEAQLEKSRLLSDRFSAERPKGSFSTLEIQRTEQGDSAMYLCASSFSQAGDTQYFGPGTRLTVL.

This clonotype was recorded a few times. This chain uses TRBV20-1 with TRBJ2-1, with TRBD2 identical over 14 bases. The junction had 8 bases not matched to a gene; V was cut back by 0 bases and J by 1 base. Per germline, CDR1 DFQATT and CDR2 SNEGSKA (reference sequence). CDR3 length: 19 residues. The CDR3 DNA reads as TGCAGTGCTAGAGATCCGGGACTAGCGGGAGTATTTTCCTACAATGAGCAGTTCTTC. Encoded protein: CSARDPGLAGVFSYNEQFF.

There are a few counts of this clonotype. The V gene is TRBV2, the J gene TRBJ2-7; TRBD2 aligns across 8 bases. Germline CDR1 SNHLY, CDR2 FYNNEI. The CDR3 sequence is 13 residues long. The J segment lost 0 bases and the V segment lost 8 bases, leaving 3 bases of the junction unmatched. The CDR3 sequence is CASLSGGSYEQYF. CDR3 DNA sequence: TGTGCCAGCCTCAGCGGGGGCTCCTACGAGCAGTACTTC.

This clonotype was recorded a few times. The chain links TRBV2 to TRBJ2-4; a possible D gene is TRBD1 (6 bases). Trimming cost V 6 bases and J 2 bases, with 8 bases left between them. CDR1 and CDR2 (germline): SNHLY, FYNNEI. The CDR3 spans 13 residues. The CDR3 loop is CASSRGPKNIQYF. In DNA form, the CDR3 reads TGTGCCAGCAGCAGGGGACCCAAAAACATTCAGTACTTC.

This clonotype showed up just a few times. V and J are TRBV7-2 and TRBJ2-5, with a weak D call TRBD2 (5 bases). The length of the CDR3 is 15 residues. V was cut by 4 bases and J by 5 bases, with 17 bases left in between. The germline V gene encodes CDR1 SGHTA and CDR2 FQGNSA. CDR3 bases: TGTGCCAGCAGCTCTAGGCCCACTAGTATGGAGACCCAGTACTTC. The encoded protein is CASSSRPTSMETQYF.

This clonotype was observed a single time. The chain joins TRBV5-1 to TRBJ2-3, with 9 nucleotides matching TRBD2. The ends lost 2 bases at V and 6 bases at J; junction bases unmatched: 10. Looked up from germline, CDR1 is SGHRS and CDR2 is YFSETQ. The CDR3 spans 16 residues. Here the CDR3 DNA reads TGCGCCAGCAGCTTAGAGTTGGGGACTAGCAGGGATACGCAGTATTTT. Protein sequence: CASSLELGTSRDTQYF.

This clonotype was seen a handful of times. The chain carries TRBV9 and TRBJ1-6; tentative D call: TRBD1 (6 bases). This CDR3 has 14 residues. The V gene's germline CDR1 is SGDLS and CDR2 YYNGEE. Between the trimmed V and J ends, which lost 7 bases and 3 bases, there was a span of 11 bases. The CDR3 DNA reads TGTGCCAGCGGAGGGGGAATCTATAATTCACCCCTCCACTTT. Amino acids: CASGGGIYNSPLHF.

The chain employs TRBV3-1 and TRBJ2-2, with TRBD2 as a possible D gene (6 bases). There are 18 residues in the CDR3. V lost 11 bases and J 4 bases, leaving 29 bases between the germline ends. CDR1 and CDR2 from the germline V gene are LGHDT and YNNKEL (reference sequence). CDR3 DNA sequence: TGTGCCTCCTGCCAAGGGTCTTGGCTAGCGATCGTCACCGGGGAGCTGTTTTTT. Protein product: CASCQGSWLAIVTGELFF.

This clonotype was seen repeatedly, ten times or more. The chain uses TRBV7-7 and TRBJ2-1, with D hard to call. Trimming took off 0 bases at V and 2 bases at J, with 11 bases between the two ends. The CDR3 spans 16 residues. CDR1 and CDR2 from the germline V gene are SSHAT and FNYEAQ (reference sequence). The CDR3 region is CASSLASVAPYNEQFF. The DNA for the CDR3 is TGTGCCAGCAGCTTAGCGTCGGTAGCACCCTACAATGAGCAGTTCTTC.

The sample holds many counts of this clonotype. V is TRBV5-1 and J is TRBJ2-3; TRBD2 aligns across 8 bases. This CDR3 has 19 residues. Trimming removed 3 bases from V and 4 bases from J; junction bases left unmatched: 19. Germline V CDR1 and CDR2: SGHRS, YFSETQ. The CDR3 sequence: CASSSDSVPGLGPADTQYF. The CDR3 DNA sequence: TGCGCCAGCAGCTCGGACAGCGTCCCGGGACTAGGTCCAGCAGATACGCAGTATTTT.

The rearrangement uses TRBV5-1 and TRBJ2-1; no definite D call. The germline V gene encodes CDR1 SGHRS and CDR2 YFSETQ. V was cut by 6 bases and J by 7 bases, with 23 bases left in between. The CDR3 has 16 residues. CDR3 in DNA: TGCGCCAGCACCTTCAAAGGCTCTAGATTTAATAATGAGCAGTTCTTC. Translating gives CASTFKGSRFNNEQFF.

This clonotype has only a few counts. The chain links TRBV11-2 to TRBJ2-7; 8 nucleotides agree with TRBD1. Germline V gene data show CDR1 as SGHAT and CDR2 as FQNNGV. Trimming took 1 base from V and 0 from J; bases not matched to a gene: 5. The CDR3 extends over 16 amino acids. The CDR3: CASSLGRQGSSYEQYF. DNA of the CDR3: TGTGCCAGCAGCTTAGGACGACAGGGGAGCTCCTACGAGCAGTACTTC.

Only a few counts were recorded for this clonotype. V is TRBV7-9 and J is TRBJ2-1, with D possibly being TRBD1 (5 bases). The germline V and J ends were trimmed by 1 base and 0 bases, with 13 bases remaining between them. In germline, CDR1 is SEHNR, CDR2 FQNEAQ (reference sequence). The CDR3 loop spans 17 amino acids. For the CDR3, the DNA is TGTGCCAGCAGCTTAGTTCCAGGGTCGGGCTCCTACAATGAGCAGTTCTTC. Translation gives CASSLVPGSGSYNEQFF.

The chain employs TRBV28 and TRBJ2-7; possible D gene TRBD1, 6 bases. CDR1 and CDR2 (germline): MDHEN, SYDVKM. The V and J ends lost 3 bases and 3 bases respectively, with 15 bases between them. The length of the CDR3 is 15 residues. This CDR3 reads CASSFGQRPDYEQYF. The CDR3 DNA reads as TGTGCCAGCAGTTTCGGACAGCGCCCCGACTACGAGCAGTACTTC.

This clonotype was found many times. CDR3 in DNA: TGCGCCAGCAGCTTCACTAGCGGGAGTTACGAGCAGTACTTC. The encoded protein is CASSFTSGSYEQYF. The chain uses TRBV5-1 and TRBJ2-7; 11 bases fit TRBD2. The CDR3 is 14 residues long. Per the germline V gene, CDR1 is SGHRS and CDR2 is YFSETQ. The V and J ends lost 2 bases and 4 bases, in that order; junction bases with no gene match: 2.

Here the CDR3 reads CSARADTSYEQYV. CDR3 nucleotides: TGCAGTGCTAGGGCTGACACGTCCTACGAGCAGTACGTC. The V gene is TRBV20-1, the J gene TRBJ2-7, with no clear D. Trimming pared 3 bases from V and 1 base from J, leaving 10 bases between. Germline V lookup: CDR1 DFQATT, CDR2 SNEGSKA (reference sequence). This CDR3 spans 13 amino acids.

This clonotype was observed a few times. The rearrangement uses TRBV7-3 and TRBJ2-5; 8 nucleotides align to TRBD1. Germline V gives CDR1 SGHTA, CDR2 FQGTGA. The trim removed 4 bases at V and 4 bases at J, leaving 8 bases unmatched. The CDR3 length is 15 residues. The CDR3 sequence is CASSSSDRAGETQYF. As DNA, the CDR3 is TGTGCCAGCAGCTCATCGGACAGGGCAGGAGAGACCCAGTACTTC.

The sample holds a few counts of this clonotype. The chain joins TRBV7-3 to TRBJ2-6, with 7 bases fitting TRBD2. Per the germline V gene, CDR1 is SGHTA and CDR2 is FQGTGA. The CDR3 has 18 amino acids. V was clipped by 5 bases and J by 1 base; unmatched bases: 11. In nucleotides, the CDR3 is TGTGCCAGCAGCCCAAAGACTAGCTCCTTATCTGGGGCCAACGTCCTGACTTTC. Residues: CASSPKTSSLSGANVLTF.

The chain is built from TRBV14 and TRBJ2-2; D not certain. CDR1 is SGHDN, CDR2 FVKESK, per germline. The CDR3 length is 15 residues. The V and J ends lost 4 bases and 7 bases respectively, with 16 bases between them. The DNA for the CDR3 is TGTGCCAGCAGCCCCGGGCTAGGCTCATTCGGGGAGCTGTTTTTT. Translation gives CASSPGLGSFGELFF.

The DNA of the CDR3 is TGCAGTGCTACCCCGCCCCTTGCTGGACTCACTGAAGCTTTCTTT. As protein: CSATPPLAGLTEAFF. The V call is TRBV20-1, the J call TRBJ1-1; D gene ambiguous. The germline V gene has CDR1 DFQATT and CDR2 SNEGSKA (reference sequence). The CDR3 is 15 amino acids. The germline V and J ends were trimmed by 4 bases and 4 bases, with 19 bases remaining between them.